This is a list of T cell receptor beta chains from one sample in a study of blood T cell repertoires in COVID-19. The assay was immunoSEQ multiplex PCR, and TCRdb's table has in-frame clones only and misses some. The data hold some 190,000 clones, with under 90% observed a single time. The material sequenced was peripheral blood. The receptor set was obtained from a woman of 80 years or more with active or convalescent COVID-19. Each CDR3 is given with its conserved first and last residue. Each record gives: J gene, D gene, clone size, V gene, CDR3 DNA, CDR3 protein. A D gene is named only where the DNA matches it firmly. Some rows have no size entry. The others give once, few or many, or a class for an expanded clone.

TRBJ2-1 | NA | NA | TRBV5-1 | TGCGCCAGCAGCTTGGATCAGGTGGGCGGGGCGTCCTACAATGAGCAGTTCTTC | CASSLDQVGGASYNEQFF
TRBJ1-1 | NA | NA | TRBV5-1 | TGCGCCAGCAGCTTCCAAGTAGATACTGAAGCTTTCTTT | CASSFQVDTEAFF
TRBJ1-1 | NA | NA | TRBV19 | TGTGCCAGTAGCTTGGTCGGGGGGGGAACTGAAGCTTTCTTT | CASSLVGGGTEAFF
TRBJ2-1 | TRBD2 | NA | TRBV11-3 | TGTGCCAGTTCCCTAGCGGGAGCGTGGAATGAGCAGTTCTTC | CASSLAGAWNEQFF
TRBJ2-3 | TRBD1 | NA | TRBV5-1 | TGCGCCAGCAGCTGGGGGGACAGGGCTAGCACAGATACGCAGTATTTT | CASSWGDRASTDTQYF
TRBJ2-3 | TRBD2 | NA | TRBV19 | TGTGCCAGTAGGACTAGCGGGAGGGCCACAGATACGCAGTATTTT | CASRTSGRATDTQYF
TRBJ2-2 | TRBD2 | few | TRBV7-8 | TGTGCCAGCAGCGACCTAGCGGGACCCACCGGGGAGCTGTTTTTT | CASSDLAGPTGELFF
TRBJ2-7 | TRBD1 | NA | TRBV5-4 | TGTGCCAGCAGCTTGGCGGGACAGGGAAACGAGCAGTACTTC | CASSLAGQGNEQYF
TRBJ1-6 | NA | few | TRBV28 | TGTGCCAGCAGAGGACCGGGGGATGGGGCCCTCCACTTT | CASRGPGDGALHF
TRBJ2-2 | TRBD2 | few | TRBV7-7 | TGTGCCAGCAGCTTTCGGACTAGGGGAGAAGCGGAGCTGTTTTTT | CASSFRTRGEAELFF
TRBJ2-1 | NA | few | TRBV5-1 | TGCGCCAGCAGCTTGTCTACAGATTACAATGAGCAGTTCTTC | CASSLSTDYNEQFF
TRBJ1-1 | TRBD1 | once | TRBV5-1 | TGCGCCAGCAGCTACCAGGGGGGTGGCACTGAAGCTTTCTTT | CASSYQGGGTEAFF
TRBJ2-2 | NA | NA | TRBV5-1 | TGCGCCAGCAGCGGCCGGACAGCGAACACCGGGGAGCTGTTTTTT | CASSGRTANTGELFF
TRBJ2-3 | TRBD2 | NA | TRBV20-1 | TGCAGTGCTAGTTGGGGGTTAGCGGGAGGTCTTGCGGATACGCAGTATTTT | CSASWGLAGGLADTQYF
TRBJ2-5 | NA | NA | TRBV5-1 | TGCGCCAGCAGCCAATTACCGACAGACGGGGAGACCCAGTACTTC | CASSQLPTDGETQYF
TRBJ2-2 | NA | many | TRBV5-1 | TGCGCCAGCAGCCGACAGATCGAAAATGGGGACACCGGGGAGCTGTTTTTT | CASSRQIENGDTGELFF
TRBJ2-1 | TRBD2 | NA | TRBV18 | TGTGCCAGCTCACCATCGGGCGGACTAGCGACATACAATGAGCAGTTCTTC | CASSPSGGLATYNEQFF
TRBJ1-1 | TRBD1 | NA | TRBV7-9 | TGTGCCAGCAGTCGGGGACAGGGGAACACTGAAGCTTTCTTT | CASSRGQGNTEAFF
TRBJ2-1 | NA | NA | TRBV10-3 | TGTGCCATCAGCCAACCTGATGGACTGGATGAGCAGTTCTTC | CAISQPDGLDEQFF
TRBJ2-1 | TRBD1 | once | TRBV7-2 | TGTGCCAGCAGCCTGGGACAGGCGATTTACAATGAGCAGTTCTTC | CASSLGQAIYNEQFF
TRBJ1-1 | NA | NA | TRBV6-5 | TGTGCCAGCAGACCCTACCCGAACACTGAAGCTTTCTTT | CASRPYPNTEAFF
TRBJ1-5 | NA | large | TRBV5-1 | TGCGCCAGCAGCTTAGAACAGGGAAACGTGGGAATCAAGCCCCAGCATTTT | CASSLEQGNVGIKPQHF
TRBJ2-1 | TRBD1 | NA | TRBV6-2/TRBV6-3 | TGTGCCAGCAGTTACACCGGGACAGGGGTTGGTAATGAGCAGTTCTTC | CASSYTGTGVGNEQFF
TRBJ1-2 | NA | NA | TRBV6-5 | TGTGCCAGCAGGACCGGGGGTAACTATGGCTACACCTTC | CASRTGGNYGYTF
TRBJ1-2 | NA | NA | TRBV27 | TGTGCCAGCAGTTTCAACGGGGGGGAGGGCTACACCTTC | CASSFNGGEGYTF
TRBJ2-1 | TRBD2 | NA | TRBV7-9 | TGTGCCAGCAGCTTAGCCGGAGGACTAGCGGGAGCTGGTTCTGGGCAGTTCTTC | CASSLAGGLAGAGSGQFF
TRBJ2-7 | TRBD2 | NA | TRBV3-1/TRBV3-2 | TGTGCCAGCAGCCCAACCCTAGGAGAGGGACTAGCGGGCTACGAGCAGTACTTC | CASSPTLGEGLAGYEQYF
TRBJ1-5 | NA | NA | TRBV30 | TGTGCCTGGAGTGGACTACCACGGGGGCCCCAGCATTTT | CAWSGLPRGPQHF
TRBJ2-7 | NA | NA | TRBV5-4 | TGTGCCAGCAGCTTGGGGAGACCCCAGAGCTCCTACGAGCAGTACTTC | CASSLGRPQSSYEQYF
TRBJ2-3 | TRBD2 | NA | TRBV6-2/TRBV6-3 | TGTGCCAGCAGTTTTTTTGCGGGAGTGATCCCAGATACGCAGTATTTT | CASSFFAGVIPDTQYF
TRBJ2-3 | TRBD2 | NA | TRBV14 | TGTGCCAGCAGCCTTAGGACTAGCGGGCCTAAGATCACAGATACGCAGTATTTT | CASSLRTSGPKITDTQYF
TRBJ2-7 | NA | NA | TRBV7-9 | TGTGCCAGCAGCCAAGCGGCGGGTAACACCTACGAGCAGTACTTC | CASSQAAGNTYEQYF
TRBJ2-7 | TRBD2 | NA | TRBV10-2 | TGCGCCAGCACTGAACTAGCGGGGAACTACGAGCAGTACTTC | CASTELAGNYEQYF
TRBJ2-6 | NA | NA | TRBV4-1 | TGCGCCAGCAGCCAAGTCCCAGGGGCCTCCTCTGGGGCCAACGTCCTGACTTTC | CASSQVPGASSGANVLTF
TRBJ2-7 | NA | NA | TRBV9 | TGTGCCAGCAGCGTGTACTGGGGCAGCTACGAGCAGTACTTC | CASSVYWGSYEQYF
TRBJ2-3 | TRBD2 | NA | TRBV27 | TGTGCCACCCGAACCTCACGTAGCGGGGATACGCAGTATTTT | CATRTSRSGDTQYF
TRBJ1-2 | NA | NA | TRBV6-5 | TGTGCCAAGGGGGACGGGCCTTCGGGCTACACCTTC | CAKGDGPSGYTF
TRBJ2-1 | TRBD1 | once | TRBV24-1 | TGTGCCACCAGTGATGCCGGGACAGGGAGCAATGAGCAGTTCTTC | CATSDAGTGSNEQFF
TRBJ1-2 | NA | NA | TRBV12-3/TRBV12-4 | TGTGCCAGCAGTTTAGTGGAGTATGGCTACACCTTC | CASSLVEYGYTF
TRBJ2-1 | NA | NA | TRBV6-5 | TGTGCCAGCAGACCCCGACAGTATAACAATGAGCAGTTCTTC | CASRPRQYNNEQFF
TRBJ1-6 | NA | NA | TRBV9 | TGTGCCAGCAGCCTGCTGGACAGCAGTAATTCACCCCTCCACTTT | CASSLLDSSNSPLHF
TRBJ1-1 | NA | NA | TRBV4-1 | TGCGCCAGCAGCCAAGAAGCAGGGACTACAAGCACTGAAGCTTTCTTT | CASSQEAGTTSTEAFF
TRBJ1-6 | TRBD1 | once | TRBV2 | TGTGCCAGCAGTGAACAGGGACAGGGGTCAGGCCTCCACTTT | CASSEQGQGSGLHF
TRBJ2-3 | NA | NA | TRBV27 | TGTGCCAGCAGTTTAGAGAAGTTCGCAGATACGCAGTATTTT | CASSLEKFADTQYF
TRBJ2-7 | NA | once | TRBV2 | TGTGCCAGCAGTGGCGTCAGGGGCTACTACGAGCAGTACTTC | CASSGVRGYYEQYF